One T cell receptor beta chain is described in this entry. This entry comes from a study of T cell changes during pregnancy in multiple sclerosis. Germline V gene sequence: CDR1 MNHEY, CDR2 SVGAGI. The ends lost 0 bases at V and 5 bases at J; junction bases unmatched: 7. This CDR3 has 16 amino acids. Generated by immunoSEQ multiplex PCR, the TCRdb table keeps only in-frame clones and is missing some. Of 25,000 to 35,000 clones in the sample, around 90% are singletons; the top ten hold approximately 8.7%. This material consisted of CD8+ T cells from peripheral blood mononuclear cells, taken in the first trimester of pregnancy. V gene TRBV6-5 combines with J gene TRBJ1-1; 9 bases align to TRBD1. This sequence originates from a female donor with multiple sclerosis, enrolled in a pregnancy study. CDR3 DNA: TGTGCCAGCAGTTACTCGACAGGGGGGCGGAGGACTGAAGCTTTCTTT. The encoded protein is CASSYSTGGRRTEAFF.